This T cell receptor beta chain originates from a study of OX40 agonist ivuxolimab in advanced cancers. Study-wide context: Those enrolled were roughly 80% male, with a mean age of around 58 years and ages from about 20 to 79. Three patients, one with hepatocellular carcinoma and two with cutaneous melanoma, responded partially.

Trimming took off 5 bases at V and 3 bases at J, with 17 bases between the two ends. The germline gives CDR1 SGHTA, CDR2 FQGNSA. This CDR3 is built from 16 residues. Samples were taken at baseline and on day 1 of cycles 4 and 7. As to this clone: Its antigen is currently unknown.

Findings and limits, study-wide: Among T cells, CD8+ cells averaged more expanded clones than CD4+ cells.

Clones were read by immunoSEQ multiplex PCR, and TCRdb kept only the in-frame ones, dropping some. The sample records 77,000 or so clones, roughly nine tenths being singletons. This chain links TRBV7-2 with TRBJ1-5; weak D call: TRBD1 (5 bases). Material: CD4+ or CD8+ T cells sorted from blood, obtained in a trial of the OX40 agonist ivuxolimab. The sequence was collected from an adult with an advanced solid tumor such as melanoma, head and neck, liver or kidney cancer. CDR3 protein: CASSLLRDSHNQPQHF. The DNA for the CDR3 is TGTGCCAGCAGCCTATTGCGAGACAGCCACAATCAGCCCCAGCATTTT.